The rows below give T cell receptor beta chains drawn from one sample of a study of blood T cell repertoires in COVID-19. Here immunoSEQ multiplex PCR was the method, and the copy in TCRdb shows in-frame clones only, minus some. Of more than 85,000 clones in the sample, about four fifths are singletons; the top ten hold less than 25%. What was sequenced was peripheral blood. The receptor source for this set is a man aged 70-80 years with acute or convalescent COVID-19. Both conserved end residues are part of each CDR3. A D gene is named only where the DNA matches it firmly. Where a row states a size, it is once, few, many or the class of an expanded clone; other rows omit it.

D	V	size	J	DNA	CDR3
.	TRBV6-5	.	TRBJ1-3	TGTGCCAGCAGTCGTTACAGGGAATCAGGATACACCATATATTTT	CASSRYRESGYTIYF
.	TRBV3-1/TRBV3-2	.	TRBJ2-7	TGTGCCAGCAGCCCGCTTCTCCAGAGGAGCTCCTACGAGCAGTACTTC	CASSPLLQRSSYEQYF
.	TRBV9	.	TRBJ2-1	TGTGCCAGCAGCGTTGAGACTAGACCCTACAATGAGCAGTTCTTC	CASSVETRPYNEQFF
TRBD1	TRBV4-1	.	TRBJ1-1	TGCGCCAGCAGCCAAGTGATCCGGACAGGGGCTTTCTTT	CASSQVIRTGAFF
TRBD2	TRBV19	few	TRBJ2-1	TGTGCCAGTAGTCAGGTAGGGTCGGGGGGTGAGCAGTTCTTC	CASSQVGSGGEQFF
.	TRBV5-1	few	TRBJ2-5	TGCGCCAGCAGAACTAGCCAAGAGACCCAGTACTTC	CASRTSQETQYF
.	TRBV4-1	.	TRBJ1-1	TGCGCCAGCAGCCAAGATCCCCGGGGGACGGGCACTGAAGCTTTCTTT	CASSQDPRGTGTEAFF
.	TRBV12-5	.	TRBJ2-2	TGTGCTAGTGGTTTGGTAATGGGGGAGGCCACCGGGGAGCTGTTTTTT	CASGLVMGEATGELFF
TRBD1	TRBV2	.	TRBJ1-4	TGTGCCAGCCTTAGGACAGGAACGAGTGAAAAACTGTTTTTT	CASLRTGTSEKLFF
.	TRBV4-2	.	TRBJ2-3	TGTGCCAGCAGCCAATCAAAACGGGTCTCTAGCACAGATACGCAGTATTTT	CASSQSKRVSSTDTQYF
.	TRBV7-9	.	TRBJ2-7	TGTGCCAGCAGCCGGACACCTTCCTACGAGCAGTACTTC	CASSRTPSYEQYF
TRBD2	TRBV10-3	.	TRBJ2-4	TGTGCCATCAGTACTAGCGGGGGGGTAGCCAAAAACATTCAGTACTTC	CAISTSGGVAKNIQYF
TRBD1	TRBV28	few	TRBJ1-4	TGTGCCAGCACTCCGGGACAGGGCGGTTCGGAAAAACTGTTTTTT	CASTPGQGGSEKLFF
.	TRBV19	.	TRBJ2-5	TGTGCCAGTAGTATTTGGAAGCGGGCCCCACCCACGGAGACCCAGTACTTC	CASSIWKRAPPTETQYF
TRBD1	TRBV6-2/TRBV6-3	.	TRBJ2-7	TGTGCCAGCAGCCGCCAGACAGGGACCCTTGACTACGAGCAGTACTTC	CASSRQTGTLDYEQYF
.	TRBV24-1	.	TRBJ1-1	TGTGCCACCAGGCTGACGGGGGGGGCAGGTGAAGCTTTCTTT	CATRLTGGAGEAFF
TRBD1	TRBV6-5	.	TRBJ1-2	TGTGCCAGCAGTTACGAAACAGGGGTTTCTTTATATGGCTACACCTTC	CASSYETGVSLYGYTF
.	TRBV2	few	TRBJ1-3	TGTGCCAGCACTCTGTCCCGAGGGGGAAACACCATATATTTT	CASTLSRGGNTIYF
.	TRBV6-5	few	TRBJ1-2	TGTGCCAGCAGCTCAACCATTCAAGGACAGTATGGCTACACCTTC	CASSSTIQGQYGYTF
.	TRBV10-3	.	TRBJ1-2	TGTGCCATCAGTGCTCAGAACGACTATGGCTACACCTTC	CAISAQNDYGYTF
TRBD2	TRBV18	.	TRBJ2-3	TGTGCCAGCTCACCAAAGGGAGGGATCCGTAGCACAGATACGCAGTATTTT	CASSPKGGIRSTDTQYF
.	TRBV19	.	TRBJ1-5	TGTGCCAGTACCCGCCGCAGGGTGCAAAATCAGCCCCAGCATTTT	CASTRRRVQNQPQHF